This T cell receptor beta chain was sequenced for a study of blood T cell repertoires in COVID-19. Study as a whole: COVID-19 samples, acute and convalescent, were from the United States, Italy and Spain. T cells, B-cell-depleted T cells, or PBMCs supplied cDNA or gDNA.

Methods used by the authors: Reference gene primer amplification yielded estimated nucleated cell counts. Assay: immunoSEQ multiplex PCR; the TCRdb copy retains only in-frame clones and omits some. V and J calls and clone size are copied from that table; D and trimming were computed from the DNA. This sample has fewer than 120,000 clones; over 60% occur once, and the top ten carry roughly 3.8%. Specimen: peripheral blood. This receptor was identified in a woman aged 80 or over with acute or convalescent COVID-19.

CDR3 loop: CASSYWTGGSPDTQYF. The CDR3 region has the DNA TGTGCCAGCAGTTACTGGACAGGGGGGTCCCCAGATACGCAGTATTTT. The gene calls are TRBV6-2 or TRBV6-3 and TRBJ2-3; 10 positions match TRBD1. Germline loops: CDR1 MNHEY, CDR2 SVGEGT. The CDR3 totals 16 residues. With 1 base clipped from V and 4 bases from J, the junction kept 5 bases outside the gene matches.